What follows is one T cell receptor (beta chain) and its context. It lacks a known antigen. Qualities for individual bases were not recorded, and no much larger clone is one base off. The germline V gene specifies SGHRS as CDR1 and YFSETQ as CDR2. Germline trimming: 4 bases from V, 2 bases from J; junction bases outside gene matches: 12. Including the terminal cysteine and phenylalanine, the CDR3 comprises 16 residues. The sequence is cut down to CDR3 DNA, 48 bases in frame from base 1. TCR beta CDR3 regions were amplified from genomic DNA with the immunoSEQ v3 hsTCRB kit using bias-controlled multiplex PCR. The TCR libraries were sequenced on an Illumina NextSeq 500 to approximately 1.8 million read pairs for survey level or about 4.5-6 million read pairs for deep level. Turning to the authors' computational methods: V, D and J genes were assigned, non-productive sequences were removed, and clonality was reported by immunoSEQ Analyzer software. Repertoires were compared by productive Simpson clonality and by the Morisita overlap index of productive TRB rearrangements between infused TIL and blood. Absolute clonotype counts in blood were estimated as lymphocyte count times CD3+ fraction times the clone's productive frequency. TCRdb obtained this table from immuneACCESS and retained in-frame rearrangements with V and J assigned. These tables miss some clones; where compared with another copy, unresolved V genes account for less than half of the shortfall, and the remainder is unexplained. V, J and clone size reflect that table, while D and trimming were determined from the DNA. The sample includes some 45,000 clones, with 80% to 90% observed a single time. About 5% of the sample is held by the ten biggest clonotypes.

The time point tag for this specimen amounts to: pre-treatment sample, taken before nivolumab and TIL therapy. Between late 2017 and January 2020, a dual-center phase I trial enrolled adults who had stage 4 NSCLC. Samples were obtained from a single-arm, open-label phase I trial in which tumor-infiltrating lymphocyte therapy with nivolumab was evaluated in advanced non-small cell lung cancer. Blood mononuclear cells from EDTA tubes were isolated by Ficoll gradient, snap-frozen as pellets, and DNA was extracted with a Qiagen mini-prep kit. This sample is drawn from a study of TIL therapy for anti-PD-1-resistant metastatic lung cancer (dated by TCRdb to the early 2020s). Study-wide context: Tumors were collected before any PD-1/PD-L1 blockade, after which patients were given nivolumab, and patients who progressed were given lymphodepletion, an infusion of expanded TIL and IL-2. Enrolled patients had a median age of roughly 50 years (range roughly 35-85) and a median tumor PD-L1 proportion score of approximately 6.6%. The cohort was predominantly lung adenocarcinoma, with several EGFR-mutant and two ALK-rearranged tumors, and half of patients were current or former smokers. Across the cohort, whole-exome sequencing showed a median non-synonymous tumor mutation burden of about 1.6 mutations per megabase. T cell receptor beta sequencing of tumor and peripheral blood was used to follow clonotypes across the tumor, the expanded TIL product and serial blood samples.

Results the study describes overall, beyond this receptor: The study protocol defined all tumor marker inferences as exploratory. The baseline peripheral repertoire was partially replaced by infused TIL clonotypes, which then decayed over months, and no apparent association between persistence and response was found. The cohort was highly selected, with more treatment-naive, never-smoker and oncogene-addicted patients than typical, limiting generalizability.

Sequenced material: blood, taken at baseline. The rearrangement joined TRBV5-1 to TRBJ2-7; TRBD2 lines up with 7 middle nucleotides. The clonotype comes from a person between 25 and 80 years old with non-small cell lung cancer. The nucleotide sequence reads as follows: TGCGCCAGCAGCCCCACGACGGGGGGATCCCCCTACGAGCAGTACTTC. It codes for CASSPTTGGSPYEQYF.